This T cell receptor beta chain was documented in a study of blood T cells in healthy people across ages. Regarding this clonotype: The antigen is unknown.

The CDR3 length is 15 residues. Germline CDR1 and CDR2: SGHAT and FQNNGV. With a J-beta primer mix and a sample-barcoded 5' primer, a second PCR ran roughly 6 to 11 cycles. TCRdb fed the 5' RACE reads into MiXCR, producing one record per CDR3 protein. The repertoire holds hundreds of thousands of distinct CDR3 sequences, with roughly 25% as singletons. Study results and limitations: TCR beta diversity per million T cells fell roughly linearly with age.

The same sample was also used in a study of T cells of mothers and their children.

The sequence derives from a boy aged 5-17 years in good health. The sequenced sample consisted of blood. The chain couples TRBV11-2 to TRBJ2-5, with D hard to call. The DNA end is more similar to TRBJ2-7, so the J call may be wrong. The DNA for the CDR3 is TGTGCCAGCAGCTTAGATAACGGGTTTGCCTACGAGCAGTACTTC. It translates to CASSLDNGFAYEQYF.